This T cell receptor (beta chain) appears in the sequencing data of a study of T cell repertoires in cytomegalovirus infection (dated by TCRdb to between 2017 and 2020). Background for the entire study: Donor HLA type was relevant to the analysis, because carriage of CMV infection together with the matching HLA type was indicated by public TCR beta signatures.

The paper as a whole reports these results and caveats: In both this cohort and an independent roughly 360-donor cohort, the cumulative frequency of public TCR beta family members distinguished carriers of CMV infection plus the relevant HLA type. The ex vivo response was dominated by HLA-C-restricted CMV-specific TCR beta clonotypes, and the single most frequent clonotype in two of eight donors was supplied by these HLA-C-restricted clonotypes.

In this sample, this clonotype turned up many times. Its antigen remains unidentified. Per-nucleotide qualities are absent, and no much larger clonotype sits a single base away. Sequencing was carried out with an Illumina HiSeq 1500. TCRdb cleaned the public reads at Q25 with fastp, built clones with MiXCR and kept in-frame beta chains. CDR3 protein sequences are deduplicated, and each keeps its most common genes and DNA. For this sample there are about 160,000 distinct CDR3 sequences; 17% appear just once. The biggest ten clones account for roughly a sixth of the sample. The CDR3 sequence holds 13 residues, the cysteine and phenylalanine included. The DNA shown is the 39-base CDR3, in frame from base 1. The germline V gene (reference sequence) provides CDR1 SEHNR and CDR2 FQNEAQ. The trim is 1 base for V and 2 bases for J, with a gap of 6 bases between the germline ends.

The chain was built from TRBV7-9 and TRBJ2-7; too little of a D gene remains to name it. Sample: CD8+ T cells from PBMCs. The clonotype was recovered from a human donor in good health (CMV status not recorded). Some clones in this sample may be carry-over from other donors' samples. The base sequence is TGTGCCAGCAGCTTAGATTTCACCTACGAGCAGTACTTC. Its protein reads: CASSLDFTYEQYF.